The rows below give T cell receptor beta chains drawn from one sample of a study of identical twins. TCRdb re-analysed the 5' RACE reads in MiXCR, keeping a single row per CDR3 protein. Of fewer than 350,000 distinct CDR3 sequences listed, about 8% are singletons. These same records also appear under a second study, on yellow fever vaccine responses in identical twins.

Source material: memory (CD45RO+) T cells sorted from blood. The receptor set was obtained from a woman younger than 35 in good health. CDR3s include the opening cysteine and the closing phenylalanine or tryptophan. D genes are given only for firm matches. Clone size is not always given. Where it is, it says once, few, many or a class for expanded clones.

abundance	d_gene	v_gene	j_gene	CDR3aa	CDR3nt
NA	NA	TRBV28	TRBJ1-1	CASSSTGTGTAEAFF	TGTGCCAGCAGTTCAACCGGGACGGGCACGGCTGAAGCTTTCTTT
NA	NA	TRBV5-1	TRBJ1-1	CASSPGGWGTEAFF	TGCGCCAGCAGCCCAGGCGGGTGGGGGACTGAAGCTTTCTTT
many	TRBD1	TRBV6-1	TRBJ2-1	CASSGTAYNEQFF	TGTGCCAGTTCCGGGACAGCCTACAATGAGCAGTTCTTC
few	NA	TRBV5-1	TRBJ2-5	CASSPDALLRETQYF	TGCGCCAGCAGCCCGGACGCACTCCTAAGAGAGACCCAGTACTTC
many	NA	TRBV5-1	TRBJ2-1	CASSSRGPGGQSYNEQFF	TGCGCCAGCAGCTCAAGGGGGCCGGGGGGGCAATCCTACAATGAGCAGTTCTTC
many	TRBD1	TRBV5-1	TRBJ2-3	CASSRTGALSTDTQYF	TGCGCCAGCAGCCGCACAGGGGCCCTAAGCACAGATACGCAGTATTTT
few	NA	TRBV2	TRBJ1-1	CASSVQTGNTEAFF	TGTGCCAGCAGTGTTCAGACAGGGAACACTGAAGCTTTCTTT
NA	TRBD2	TRBV6-1	TRBJ2-1	CASSALGGGTYNEQFF	TGTGCCAGCAGTGCTCTCGGCGGGGGTACCTACAATGAGCAGTTCTTC
many	TRBD2	TRBV7-8	TRBJ2-7	CASSLVPGLADYEQYF	TGTGCCAGCAGCTTAGTTCCTGGACTAGCGGACTACGAGCAGTACTTC
many	TRBD1	TRBV14	TRBJ1-1	CASRTGINTEAFF	TGTGCCAGCCGGACAGGGATTAACACTGAAGCTTTCTTT
many	TRBD1	TRBV12-3/TRBV12-4	TRBJ2-7	CASSEGTGGSLYEQYF	TGTGCCAGCAGTGAAGGGACAGGGGGAAGTCTCTACGAGCAGTACTTC
few	TRBD2	TRBV2	TRBJ2-1	CATGTRGYNEQFF	TGTGCCACCGGGACTAGAGGGTACAATGAGCAGTTCTTC
many	TRBD2	TRBV29-1	TRBJ2-3	CSVRGLAGPGDTQYF	TGCAGCGTTAGAGGACTAGCGGGGCCGGGAGATACGCAGTATTTT
many	TRBD1	TRBV5-1	TRBJ2-1	CASSTGQGRNEQFF	TGCGCCAGCAGCACAGGACAGGGGAGAAATGAGCAGTTCTTC
few	TRBD2	TRBV20-1	TRBJ2-7	CSASPAGDPYEQYF	TGCAGTGCTTCCCCAGCGGGAGACCCCTACGAGCAGTACTTC
few	NA	TRBV20-1	TRBJ1-1	CSARVGMNTEAFF	TGCAGTGCTAGAGTCGGGATGAACACTGAAGCTTTCTTT
many	NA	TRBV28	TRBJ2-1	CASLTNAFGSYNEQFF	TGTGCCAGCTTAACTAACGCTTTTGGGTCCTACAATGAGCAGTTCTTC
NA	TRBD2	TRBV7-8	TRBJ2-5	CASSSQGPSGGTEETQYF	TGTGCCAGCAGCTCACAGGGTCCTAGCGGGGGGACCGAAGAGACCCAGTACTTC
NA	NA	TRBV2	TRBJ2-1	CASSGEGWNEQFF	TGTGCCAGCAGTGGTGAAGGTTGGAATGAGCAGTTCTTC
few	TRBD1	TRBV9	TRBJ1-1	CASSVTGGEATEAFF	TGTGCCAGCAGCGTTACAGGGGGAGAGGCCACTGAAGCTTTCTTT
many	TRBD2	TRBV5-1	TRBJ2-2	CASSPGTSGRSRTGELFF	TGCGCCAGCAGCCCCGGGACTAGCGGGAGGTCACGCACCGGGGAGCTGTTTTTT
NA	NA	TRBV10-2	TRBJ2-7	CASSDPGWEQYF	TGCGCCAGCAGTGATCCGGGATGGGAGCAGTACTTC